The T cell receptor (beta chain) under discussion was sequenced for a study of shared clonotypes between healthy human individuals. Study background: Aged 18 to 49, the donors were a couple of women and a few men.

After removal of 1 base from V and 7 bases from J, the junction contained 8 bases not matched to a gene. Germline V CDR1 and CDR2: SNHLY, FYNNEI. CDR3 length: 16 amino acids. It was at deep level that the assay was run. Each PCR replicate run on unsorted PBMC took in 300 to 350 ng DNA, tens of thousands of T cell genomes. This table comes from immunoSEQ multiplex PCR, and its TCRdb copy is limited to in-frame clones, with some not included. The table shows 450,000 to 500,000 clones, with about 82% occurring only once. Free of recent acute infections or vaccinations, the donors were healthy HIV-negative adults.

The sample consisted of PBMCs. V gene TRBV2 combines with J gene TRBJ1-2, with 11 bases matching TRBD1. The source is a woman between 35 and 50 years old in good health. Some clones in this sample may be carry-over from other donors' samples. The CDR3 DNA is TGTGCCAGCAGTGAAGGTGGGACAGGGGGTTCCTTTGGCTACACCTTC. Protein product: CASSEGGTGGSFGYTF. Using reference TRBV2 and TRBJ1-2 for the parts outside the CDR3, the full variable domain is EPEVTQTPSHQVTQMGQEVILRCVPISNHLYFYWYRQILGQKVEFLVSFYNNEISEKSEIFDDQFSVERPDGSNFTLKIRSTKLEDSAMYFCASSEGGTGGSFGYTFGSGTRLTVV.